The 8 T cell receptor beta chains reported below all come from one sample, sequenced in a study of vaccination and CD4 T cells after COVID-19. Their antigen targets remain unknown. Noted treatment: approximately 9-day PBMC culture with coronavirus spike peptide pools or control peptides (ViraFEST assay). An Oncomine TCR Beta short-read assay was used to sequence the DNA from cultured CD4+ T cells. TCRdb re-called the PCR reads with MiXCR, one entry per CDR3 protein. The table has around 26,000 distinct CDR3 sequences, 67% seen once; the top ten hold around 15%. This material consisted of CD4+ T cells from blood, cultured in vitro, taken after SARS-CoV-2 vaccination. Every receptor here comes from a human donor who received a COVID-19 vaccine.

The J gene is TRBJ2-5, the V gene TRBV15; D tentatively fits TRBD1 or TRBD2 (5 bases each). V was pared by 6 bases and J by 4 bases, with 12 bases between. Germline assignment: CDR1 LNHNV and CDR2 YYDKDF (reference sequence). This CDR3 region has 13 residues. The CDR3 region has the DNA TGTGCCACCAGGACACCCGGGGCAGAGACCCAGTACTTC. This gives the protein CATRTPGAETQYF.

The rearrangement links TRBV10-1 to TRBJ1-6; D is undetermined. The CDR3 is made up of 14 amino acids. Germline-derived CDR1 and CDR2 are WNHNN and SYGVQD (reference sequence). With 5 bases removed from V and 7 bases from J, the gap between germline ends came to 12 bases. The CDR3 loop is CASSSSVGNSPLHF. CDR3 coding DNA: TGCGCCAGCAGTTCCTCGGTAGGCAATTCACCCCTCCACTTT.

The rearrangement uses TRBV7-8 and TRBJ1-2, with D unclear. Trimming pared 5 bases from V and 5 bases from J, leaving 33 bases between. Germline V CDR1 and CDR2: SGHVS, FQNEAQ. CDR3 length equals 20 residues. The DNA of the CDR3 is TGTGCCAGCAGCCCCCCTAGTGAGTTCTTGGTGGGAACTGGAGAGTATGGCTACACCTTC. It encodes CASSPPSEFLVGTGEYGYTF.

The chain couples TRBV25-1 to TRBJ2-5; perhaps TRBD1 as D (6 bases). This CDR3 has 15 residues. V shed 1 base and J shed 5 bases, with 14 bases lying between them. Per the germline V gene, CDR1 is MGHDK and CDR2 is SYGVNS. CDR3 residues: CASSELNSQGETQYF. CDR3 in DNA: TGTGCCAGCAGTGAATTAAACAGCCAGGGGGAGACCCAGTACTTC.

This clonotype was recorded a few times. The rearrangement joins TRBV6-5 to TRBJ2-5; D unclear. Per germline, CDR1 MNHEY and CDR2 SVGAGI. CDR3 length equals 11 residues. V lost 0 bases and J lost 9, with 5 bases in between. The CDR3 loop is CASSYSGAQYF. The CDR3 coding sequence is TGTGCCAGCAGTTACTCAGGCGCCCAGTACTTC.

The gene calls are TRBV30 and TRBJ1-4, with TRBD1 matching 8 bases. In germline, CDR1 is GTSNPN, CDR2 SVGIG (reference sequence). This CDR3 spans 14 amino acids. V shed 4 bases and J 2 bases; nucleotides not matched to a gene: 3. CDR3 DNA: TGTGCCTGGACAGGGGGCATTACTAATGAAAAACTGTTTTTT. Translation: CAWTGGITNEKLFF.

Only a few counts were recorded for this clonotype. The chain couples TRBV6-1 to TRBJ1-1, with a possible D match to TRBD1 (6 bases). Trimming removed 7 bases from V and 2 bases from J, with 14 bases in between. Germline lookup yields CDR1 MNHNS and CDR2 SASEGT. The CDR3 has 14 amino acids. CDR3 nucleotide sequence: TGTGCCAGCACCGAGACAGGTACCAACACTGAAGCTTTCTTT. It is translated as CASTETGTNTEAFF.

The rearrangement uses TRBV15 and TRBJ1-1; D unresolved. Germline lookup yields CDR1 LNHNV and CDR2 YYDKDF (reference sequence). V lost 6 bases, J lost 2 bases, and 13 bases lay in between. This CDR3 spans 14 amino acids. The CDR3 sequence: CATRRRAVNTEAFF. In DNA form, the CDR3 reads TGTGCCACCAGGCGTAGAGCGGTTAACACTGAAGCTTTCTTT.